The 28 T cell receptor beta chains below were found in one sample sequenced in a study of blood T cell repertoires in COVID-19. The repertoire was sequenced with immunoSEQ multiplex PCR; TCRdb's copy has only in-frame clones and lacks some. Of 350,000 to 400,000 clones in the sample, 85% to 90% were seen once. Specimen: PBMCs or T cells enriched from blood (not recorded which). These receptors all come from a man between 18 and 29 years old who had recovered from COVID-19.

The chain combines TRBV10-3 with TRBJ2-7; TRBD2 matches at 12 bases. The V gene end was trimmed by 6 bases and the J gene end by 11 bases; junction bases not matched to a gene: 17. The V gene's germline CDR1 is ENHRY and CDR2 SYGVKD. The CDR3 loop spans 16 amino acids. This CDR3 reads CAIRPEPGLAGIYEYF. CDR3 in DNA: TGTGCCATCAGGCCCGAACCGGGACTAGCGGGCATATACGAGTACTTC.

CDR3: CASSRTALRDTEHTF. Here the CDR3 DNA reads TGTGCCAGCAGCCGGACCGCACTACGGGACACGGAGCACACCTTC. This rearrangement joins TRBV7-9 to TRBJ1-2; tentative D call: TRBD1 (6 bases). There are 15 residues in the CDR3. The germline V and J ends were trimmed by 5 bases and 12 bases, with 25 bases remaining between them. Looked up from germline, CDR1 is SEHNR and CDR2 is FQNEAQ (reference sequence).

This chain uses TRBV7-9 with TRBJ2-3; a possible D gene is TRBD2 (5 bases). The germline gives CDR1 SEHNR, CDR2 FQNEAQ (reference sequence). The CDR3 consists of 15 residues. With 5 bases removed from V and 0 bases from J, the gap between germline ends came to 12 bases. The chain's CDR3 is CASSGRAASTDTQYF. The CDR3 nucleotides are TGTGCCAGCAGCGGGCGGGCGGCTAGCACAGATACGCAGTATTTT.

The chain joins TRBV7-3 to TRBJ2-1, with D possibly matching TRBD2 (5 bases). CDR3 length equals 14 residues. CDR1 and CDR2 (germline): SGHTA, FQGTGA. Trimming took 5 bases from V and 8 from J, leaving 16 bases between them. The CDR3 DNA reads as TGTGCCAGCAGCCCCCGCTCTGGCGGGCATGAGCAGTTCTTC. Amino acids: CASSPRSGGHEQFF.

The chain has TRBV12-2 and TRBJ1-2; TRBD1 reflects the table's D call only, with no check against the DNA. TRBV12-2 is an annotated pseudogene. The CDR3 is made up of 19 amino acids. The CDR3 nucleotides read TGTGCAAGTCGCTTAACATTGATGCAGGGGCCACGATGGAGCTATGGCTACACCTTC. As protein: CASRLTLMQGPRWSYGYTF.

The chain recombines TRBV19 with TRBJ1-1, with D uncertain. Per the germline V gene, CDR1 is LNHDA and CDR2 is SQIVND (reference sequence). CDR3 length equals 13 residues. Trimming removed 5 bases from V and 4 bases from J, with 11 bases in between. The CDR3 is CASSGWGVTEAFF. For the CDR3, the DNA is TGTGCCAGTAGTGGGTGGGGAGTCACTGAAGCTTTCTTT.

V and J are TRBV21-1 and TRBJ2-3; whether TRBD2, the table's D call, matches the DNA was not checked. TRBV21-1 is a pseudogene segment. The CDR3 sequence is 11 residues long. The chain's CDR3 is CASSPADTQYF. CDR3 bases: TGTGCCAGCAGCCCCGCAGATACGCAGTATTTT.

The chain joins TRBV2 to TRBJ2-1; 8 bases agree with TRBD2. CDR1 and CDR2 (germline): SNHLY, FYNNEI. V gave up 8 bases and J gave up 7 bases; unmatched junction bases: 10. This CDR3 has 14 amino acids. CDR3 sequence reads: CASGVSGSGNEQFF. The CDR3 region has the DNA TGTGCCAGCGGGGTAAGCGGGAGTGGGAATGAGCAGTTCTTC.

This clone was detected once. The chain recombines TRBV11-2 with TRBJ2-7; tentatively, D is TRBD2 (6 bases). CDR3 length: 14 residues. With 2 bases removed from V and 5 bases from J, the gap between germline ends came to 13 bases. Per germline, CDR1 SGHAT and CDR2 FQNNGV. The CDR3 region has the DNA TGTGCCAGCAGCTTAAACGGGGGTATCAACGAGCAGTACTTC. Translating it yields CASSLNGGINEQYF.

This rearrangement joins TRBV29-1 to TRBJ1-2; unclear D gene. This CDR3 has 12 residues. The germline V gene has CDR1 SQVTM and CDR2 ANQGSEA. V lost 0 bases and J 3 bases, leaving 5 bases between the germline ends. CDR3 loop: CSVEEVDYGYTF. CDR3 coding DNA: TGCAGCGTTGAAGAAGTAGACTATGGCTACACCTTC.

J is TRBJ2-1 and V is TRBV7-2; 7 positions match TRBD1. Losses at the gene ends were 5 bases for V and 13 bases for J; bases not matched to a gene: 26. Per the germline V gene, CDR1 is SGHTA and CDR2 is FQGNSA. This CDR3 comprises 18 residues. For the CDR3, the DNA is TGTGCCAGCAGCCGGAGCTTAGATCTCGGTGTTCGTGGGACAGTCCAGTTCTTC. Encoded protein: CASSRSLDLGVRGTVQFF.

The rearrangement joins TRBV5-1 to TRBJ1-1, with D possibly being TRBD1 (6 bases). The CDR3 is 16 amino acids. Germline CDR1 is SGHRS and CDR2 is YFSETQ. With 4 bases removed from V and 1 base from J, the gap between germline ends came to 17 bases. The CDR3 reads CASSAQIETGNTEAFF. CDR3 in DNA: TGCGCCAGCAGCGCACAGATTGAGACAGGGAACACTGAAGCTTTCTTT.

The V gene is TRBV7-6, the J gene TRBJ2-2; no firm D call. The CDR3 loop spans 15 amino acids. Germline assignment: CDR1 SGHVS and CDR2 FNYEAQ. Trimming took off 1 base at V and 5 bases at J, with 11 bases between the two ends. This CDR3 reads CASSLGVPSTGELFF. CDR3 nucleotide sequence: TGTGCCAGCAGCTTAGGAGTGCCGAGTACCGGGGAGCTGTTTTTT.

This clone was seen once. The chain uses TRBV27 and TRBJ2-7; the D is unclear. V was shortened by 5 bases and J by 6 bases, with 17 bases between the two germline ends. This CDR3 is built from 14 residues. Germline assignment: CDR1 MNHEY and CDR2 SMNVEV (reference sequence). In nucleotides, the CDR3 is TGTGCCAGCAGTCCCTCGCCCCTAGTGAGCGAGCAGTACTTC. It translates to CASSPSPLVSEQYF.

The chain couples TRBV2 to TRBJ1-4; unclear D gene. V was trimmed by 4 bases and J by 0 bases, leaving 6 bases between them. The CDR3 is 14 amino acids. Germline loops: CDR1 SNHLY, CDR2 FYNNEI. The CDR3 nucleotides read TGTGCCAGCAGTGTTCCCGCAACTAATGAAAAACTGTTTTTT. Protein product: CASSVPATNEKLFF.

The chain joins TRBV6-5 to TRBJ2-5, with D unresolved. This CDR3 has 13 residues. Germline-derived CDR1 and CDR2 are MNHEY and SVGAGI. Trimming removed 2 bases at V and 5 bases at J, with 9 bases between. The CDR3 loop reads CASSYRGYETQYF. DNA of the CDR3: TGTGCCAGCAGTTACCGCGGATATGAGACCCAGTACTTC.

The V gene is TRBV13, the J gene TRBJ2-1; the match to TRBD2 covers 7 bases. This CDR3 is 15 amino acids long. V was clipped by 5 bases and J by 1 base; unmatched bases: 5. Germline V gene lookup returns CDR1 PRHDT and CDR2 FYEKMQ (reference sequence). DNA for the CDR3: TGTGCCAGCAGCCACGGGCGGGGGTCCTACAATGAGCAGTTCTTC. This gives the protein CASSHGRGSYNEQFF.

This rearrangement joins TRBV7-9 to TRBJ2-1; a possible D gene is TRBD2 (6 bases). Per the germline V gene, CDR1 is SEHNR and CDR2 is FQNEAQ (reference sequence). The CDR3 is 15 amino acids. Trimming cost V 4 bases and J 6 bases, with 16 bases left between them. The CDR3 sequence: CASSSPGLRFNEQFF. CDR3 bases: TGTGCCAGCAGCTCCCCGGGACTGAGATTCAATGAGCAGTTCTTC.

Turning to this clone: The sample carries other DNA sequences with the same CDR3. The J gene is TRBJ2-5, the V gene TRBV5-1; 9 positions match TRBD1. The V gene's germline CDR1 is SGHRS and CDR2 YFSETQ. This CDR3 is built from 14 residues. V was clipped by 3 bases and J by 5 bases; unmatched bases: 5. The chain's CDR3 is CASSSRTGEETQYF. The CDR3 nucleotides are TGCGCCAGCAGCTCGAGGACAGGGGAGGAGACCCAGTACTTC.

The chain employs TRBV7-3 and TRBJ1-1, with D unclear. The V and J ends lost 1 base and 0 bases respectively, with 15 bases between them. The CDR3 runs 17 residues. Germline values: CDR1 SGHTA, CDR2 FQGTGA. This chain's CDR3 is CASSLMGPTVMNTEAFF. As DNA, the CDR3 is TGTGCCAGCAGCTTAATGGGCCCCACAGTAATGAACACTGAAGCTTTCTTT.

This clone was picked up a small number of times. This sequence joins TRBV7-2 and TRBJ2-3, with 7 bases aligning to TRBD1. Germline V gene data show CDR1 as SGHTA and CDR2 as FQGNSA. V gave up 6 bases and J gave up 11 bases; unmatched junction bases: 17. This CDR3 spans 15 amino acids. This CDR3 is CASSLSTDRLGGQYF. CDR3 nucleotides: TGTGCCAGCAGTCTTAGCACGGACAGGCTAGGTGGGCAGTATTTT.

The chain joins TRBV28 to TRBJ2-5, with a tentative D call TRBD1 (6 bases). The V end lost 3 bases, the J end lost 5 bases, and 10 bases lay between the germline ends. The CDR3 has 13 amino acids. CDR1 is MDHEN, CDR2 SYDVKM, per germline. The CDR3 is CASSLGALETQYF. CDR3 sequence (DNA): TGTGCCAGCAGTTTGGGGGCCTTGGAGACCCAGTACTTC.

The genes are TRBV11-2 and TRBJ1-6; D gene uncertain. This CDR3 has 15 residues. V was cut by 6 bases and J by 8 bases, with 17 bases left in between. From germline, CDR1 is SGHAT and CDR2 FQNNGV. The CDR3 here is CASSLRRSADSPLHF. CDR3 DNA: TGTGCCAGCAGTCTCCGGAGATCGGCAGATTCACCCCTCCACTTT.

This rearrangement joins TRBV7-2 to TRBJ2-1; D is unclear. This CDR3 has 16 amino acids. Germline-derived CDR1 and CDR2 are SGHTA and FQGNSA. With 4 bases removed from V and 1 base from J, the gap between germline ends came to 14 bases. As DNA, the CDR3 is TGTGCCAGCAGCTGGTCGGCTGCGGCATCCTACAATGAGCAGTTCTTC. Translated: CASSWSAAASYNEQFF.

The J gene is TRBJ2-3, the V gene TRBV5-1; a weak D match, TRBD1 (8 bases). Germline-derived CDR1 and CDR2 are SGHRS and YFSETQ. The CDR3 covers 16 residues. Trimming removed 4 bases from V and 5 bases from J, with 20 bases in between. CDR3 bases: TGCGCCAGCAGCCCGGGGGGCAGGGGGCGCGGAGATACGCAGTATTTT. The encoded protein is CASSPGGRGRGDTQYF. The entire variable domain, with the rest obtained from reference TRBV5-1 and TRBJ2-3, is as follows: KAGVTQTPRYLIKTRGQQVTLSCSPISGHRSVSWYQQTPGQGLQFLFEYFSETQRNKGNFPGRFSGRQFSNSRSEMNVSTLELGDSALYLCASSPGGRGRGDTQYFGPGTRLTVL.

V usage is TRBV14 and J usage is TRBJ2-7; possibly TRBD2 for D (6 bases). The CDR3 totals 14 residues. V was shortened by 5 bases and J by 9 bases, with 20 bases between the two germline ends. Germline V lookup: CDR1 SGHDN, CDR2 FVKESK. The CDR3 DNA follows: TGTGCCAGCAGCAATACGGGGCAGGGAGGAGTGCAGTACTTC. Its translation: CASSNTGQGGVQYF.

The rearrangement links TRBV10-3 to TRBJ2-7; D is unresolved. V was clipped by 4 bases and J by 6 bases, with 16 bases between them. Germline CDR1 reads ENHRY; CDR2 reads SYGVKD. This CDR3 comprises 14 residues. This CDR3 reads CAISADPIGGEQYF. The DNA of the CDR3 is TGTGCCATCAGTGCCGACCCCATCGGCGGCGAGCAGTACTTC.

The chain recombines TRBV28 with TRBJ2-5; maybe TRBD1 (5 bases). Trimming removed 6 bases from V and 4 bases from J, with 15 bases in between. Germline-derived CDR1 and CDR2 are MDHEN and SYDVKM. There are 14 residues in the CDR3. The CDR3 DNA is TGTGCCAGCAGGGGGCAGGTGGGTGGAGAGACCCAGTACTTC. It encodes CASRGQVGGETQYF.